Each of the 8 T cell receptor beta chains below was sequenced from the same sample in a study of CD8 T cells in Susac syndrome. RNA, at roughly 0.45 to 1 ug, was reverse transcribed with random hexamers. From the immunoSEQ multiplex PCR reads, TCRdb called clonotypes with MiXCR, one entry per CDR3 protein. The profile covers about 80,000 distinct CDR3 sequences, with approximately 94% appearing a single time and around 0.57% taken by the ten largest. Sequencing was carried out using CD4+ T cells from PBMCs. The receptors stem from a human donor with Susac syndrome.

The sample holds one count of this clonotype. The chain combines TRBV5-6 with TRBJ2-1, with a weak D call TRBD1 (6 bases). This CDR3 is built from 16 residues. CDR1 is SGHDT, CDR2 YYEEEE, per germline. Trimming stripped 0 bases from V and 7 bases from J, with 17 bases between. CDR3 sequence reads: CASSLDSIGGRNEQFF. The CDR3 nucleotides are TGTGCCAGCAGCTTGGATTCAATAGGGGGAAGGAATGAGCAGTTCTTC.

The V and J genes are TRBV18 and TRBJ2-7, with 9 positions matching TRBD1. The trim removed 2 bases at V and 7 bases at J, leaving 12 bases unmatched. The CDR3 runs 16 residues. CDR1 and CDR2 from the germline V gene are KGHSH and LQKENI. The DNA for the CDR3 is TGTGCCAGCTCACCAACCGGGACAGGGACTGGGGGGGAGCAGTACTTC. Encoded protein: CASSPTGTGTGGEQYF. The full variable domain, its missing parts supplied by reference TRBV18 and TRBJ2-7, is NAGVMQNPRHLVRRRGQEARLRCSPMKGHSHVYWYRQLPEEGLKFMVYLQKENIIDESGMPKERFSAEFPKEGPSILRIQQVVRGDSAAYFCASSPTGTGTGGEQYFGPGTRLTVT.

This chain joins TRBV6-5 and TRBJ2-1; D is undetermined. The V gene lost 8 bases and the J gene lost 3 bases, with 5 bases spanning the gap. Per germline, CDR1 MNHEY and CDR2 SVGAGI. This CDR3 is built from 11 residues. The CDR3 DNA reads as TGTGCCAGCCATTTCTACAATGAGCAGTTCTTC. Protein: CASHFYNEQFF.

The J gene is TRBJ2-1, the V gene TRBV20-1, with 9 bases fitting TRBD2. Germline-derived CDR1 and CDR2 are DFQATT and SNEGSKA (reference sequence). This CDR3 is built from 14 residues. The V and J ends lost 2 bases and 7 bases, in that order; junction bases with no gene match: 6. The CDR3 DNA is TGCAGTGCTAGATTAGCGGGAGTTTGGAATGAGCAGTTCTTC. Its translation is CSARLAGVWNEQFF.

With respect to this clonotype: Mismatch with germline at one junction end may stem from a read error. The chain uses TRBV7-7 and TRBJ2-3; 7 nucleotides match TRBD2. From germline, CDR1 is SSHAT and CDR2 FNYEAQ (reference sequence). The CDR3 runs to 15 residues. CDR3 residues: CASSLGGGGTDTQYF. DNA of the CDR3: TGTGCTAGCAGCCTGGGCGGGGGAGGCACAGATACGCAGTATTTT.

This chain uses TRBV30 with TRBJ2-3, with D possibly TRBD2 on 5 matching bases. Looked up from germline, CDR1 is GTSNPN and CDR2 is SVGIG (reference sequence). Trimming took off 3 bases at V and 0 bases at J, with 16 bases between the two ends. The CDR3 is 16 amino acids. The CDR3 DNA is TGTGCCTGGAGCCACCGCGACCGACTAAGCACAGATACGCAGTATTTT. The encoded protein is CAWSHRDRLSTDTQYF.

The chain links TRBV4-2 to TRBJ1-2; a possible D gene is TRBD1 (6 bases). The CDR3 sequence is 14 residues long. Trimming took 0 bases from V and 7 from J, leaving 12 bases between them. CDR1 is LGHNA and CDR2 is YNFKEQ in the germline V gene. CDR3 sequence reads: CASSQDWTEIGYTF. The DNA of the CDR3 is TGTGCCAGCAGCCAAGATTGGACAGAGATTGGCTACACCTTC.

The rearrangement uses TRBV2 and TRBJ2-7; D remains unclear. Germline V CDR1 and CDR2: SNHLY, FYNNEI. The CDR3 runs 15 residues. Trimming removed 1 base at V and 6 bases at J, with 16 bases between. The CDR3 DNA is TGTGCCAGCAGTGAAGGGAGTAGGCCTGGGGTCGAGCAGTACTTC. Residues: CASSEGSRPGVEQYF.